One T cell receptor (beta chain) is described in this entry. Collection of lesional scalp punch biopsies and peripheral blood was performed in alopecia areata patients. Starting from PBMCs, sorting isolated CD4+ and CD8+ T cells. RNA extraction and reverse transcription yielded cDNA as sequencing template. TCRdb keeps only in-frame clones here, not all; method: immunoSEQ multiplex PCR. This sample has 150,000 to 160,000 clones, with 40% to 60% found just once. This sample stems from a study of CD8+ T cells in alopecia areata. Study-level information: Each day, treated patients took oral tofacitinib twice, at 5 to 10 mg per dose. The duration of tofacitinib was 6 to 18 months, with 6 months off drug afterward.

Germline V lookup: CDR1 MNHEY, CDR2 SMNVEV (reference sequence). The CDR3 sequence is 15 residues long. V lost 6 bases to trimming and J lost 10 bases; unmatched junction nucleotides: 10. The sample was CD8+ T cells sorted from blood, taken at week 0. The origin of this receptor is a human donor with alopecia areata. The rearrangement links TRBV27 to TRBJ1-6; 9 bases fit TRBD1. CDR3 bases: TGTGCCAGCAGGGGGGACAGGGTTGCTTTCTCACCCCTCCACTTT. It translates to CASRGDRVAFSPLHF.